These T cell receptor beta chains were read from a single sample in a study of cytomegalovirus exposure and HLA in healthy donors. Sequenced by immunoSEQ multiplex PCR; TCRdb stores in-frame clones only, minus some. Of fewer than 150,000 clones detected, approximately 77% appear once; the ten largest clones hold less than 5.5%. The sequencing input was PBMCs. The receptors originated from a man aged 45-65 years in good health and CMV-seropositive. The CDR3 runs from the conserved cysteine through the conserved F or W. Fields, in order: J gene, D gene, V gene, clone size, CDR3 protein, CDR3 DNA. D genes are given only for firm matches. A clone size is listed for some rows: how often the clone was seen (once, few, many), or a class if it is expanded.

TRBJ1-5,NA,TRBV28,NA,CASSPREGHQPQHF,TGTGCCAGCAGCCCGAGGGAGGGCCATCAGCCCCAGCATTTT
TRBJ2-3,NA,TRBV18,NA,CASSPGNSDTQYF,TGTGCCAGCTCACCGGGCAACTCAGATACGCAGTATTTT
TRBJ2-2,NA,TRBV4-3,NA,CASSQEANTGELFF,TGCGCCAGCAGCCAAGAGGCTAACACCGGGGAGCTGTTTTTT
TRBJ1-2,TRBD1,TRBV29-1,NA,CSVDSGQATYGYTF,TGCAGCGTTGATTCCGGACAGGCTACCTATGGCTACACCTTC
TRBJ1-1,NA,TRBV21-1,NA,CASSKAGQGDQNTEAFF,TGTGCCAGCAGCAAAGCTGGACAGGGGGACCAGAACACTGAAGCTTTCTTT
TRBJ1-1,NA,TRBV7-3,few,CASRDPGGEAFF,TGTGCCAGCAGGGACCCCGGGGGTGAAGCTTTCTTT
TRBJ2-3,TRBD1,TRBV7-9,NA,CASSLGQGAKDTQYF,TGTGCCAGCAGCTTAGGGCAGGGGGCTAAAGATACGCAGTATTTT
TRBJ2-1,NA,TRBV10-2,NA,CASRGIGAQNEQFF,TGCGCCAGCAGGGGGATAGGGGCACAAAATGAGCAGTTCTTC
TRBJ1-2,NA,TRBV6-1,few,CASSEPQNLYGYTF,TGTGCCAGCAGTGAACCCCAGAACCTCTATGGCTACACCTTC
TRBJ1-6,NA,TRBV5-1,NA,CASSPNPPDYNSPLHF,TGCGCCAGCAGCCCTAACCCACCTGATTATAATTCACCCCTCCACTTT
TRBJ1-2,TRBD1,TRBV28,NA,CASSSAGGNYGYTF,TGTGCCAGCAGTTCAGCAGGGGGCAACTATGGCTACACCTTC
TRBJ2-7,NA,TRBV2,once,CASSEARYEQYF,TGTGCCAGCAGTGAAGCGCGGTACGAGCAGTACTTC
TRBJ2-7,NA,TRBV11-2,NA,CASSLERGGERYF,TGTGCCAGCAGCTTAGAACGGGGTGGCGAGCGGTACTTC
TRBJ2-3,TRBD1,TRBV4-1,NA,CASSQVLGQGVWDTQYF,TGCGCCAGCAGCCAAGTCCTGGGACAGGGGGTGTGGGATACGCAGTATTTT
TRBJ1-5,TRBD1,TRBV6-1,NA,CASSVSGTGGNQPQHF,TGTGCCAGCAGTGTTTCCGGGACAGGGGGCAATCAGCCCCAGCATTTT
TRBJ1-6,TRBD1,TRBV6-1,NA,CASSSRTGENSPLHF,TGTGCCAGCAGTTCCAGGACAGGGGAAAATTCCCCCCTCCACTTT
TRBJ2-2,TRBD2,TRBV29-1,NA,CSALIVTRAGAGELFF,TGCAGCGCCCTAATCGTGACTAGGGCGGGAGCCGGGGAGCTGTTTTTT
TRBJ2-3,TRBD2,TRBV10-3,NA,CAIGTSGLTSTDTQYF,TGTGCCATAGGGACTAGCGGGCTCACAAGCACAGATACGCAGTATTTT
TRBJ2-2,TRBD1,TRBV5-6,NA,CASSLRGQGANTGELFF,TGTGCCAGCAGCTTGAGGGGACAGGGGGCGAACACCGGGGAGCTGTTTTTT
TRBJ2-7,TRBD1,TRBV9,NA,CASSVVGGTPNEQYF,TGTGCCAGCAGCGTAGTAGGGGGCACGCCGAACGAGCAGTACTTC
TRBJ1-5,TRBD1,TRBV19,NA,CASSWTGGQPQHF,TGTGCCAGTAGTTGGACAGGGGGACAGCCCCAGCATTTT
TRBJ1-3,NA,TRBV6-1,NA,CASSEVLGGGNTIYF,TGTGCCAGCAGTGAAGTTTTGGGAGGCGGAAACACCATATATTTT
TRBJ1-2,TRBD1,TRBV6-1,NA,CASTQGAGQGYGYTF,TGTGCCAGCACTCAAGGGGCGGGACAGGGCTATGGCTACACCTTC
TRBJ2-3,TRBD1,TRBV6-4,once,CAAIGTGNRTDTQYF,TGTGCCGCGATCGGGACAGGGAACCGCACAGATACGCAGTATTTT
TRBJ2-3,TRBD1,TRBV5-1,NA,CASSLEGQGSLDTQYF,TGCGCCAGCAGCTTGGAAGGACAGGGGTCATTAGATACGCAGTATTTT
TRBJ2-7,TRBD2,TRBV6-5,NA,CASSNGLAGNYEQYF,TGTGCCAGCAGCAACGGACTAGCAGGGAACTACGAGCAGTACTTC
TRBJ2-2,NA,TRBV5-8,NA,CASSLAGTSGTGELFF,TGTGCCAGCAGCTTGGCCGGAACTAGTGGCACCGGGGAGCTGTTTTTT
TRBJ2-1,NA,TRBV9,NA,CASSPTGLSAYNEQFF,TGTGCCAGCAGCCCCACCGGGTTAAGTGCCTACAATGAGCAGTTCTTC
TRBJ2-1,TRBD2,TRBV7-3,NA,CASSLTGTSGGNEQFF,TGTGCCAGCAGCTTAACCGGGACTAGCGGGGGCAATGAGCAGTTCTTC
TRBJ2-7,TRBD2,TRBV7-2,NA,CASSLAPPLAEGAYEQYF,TGTGCCAGCAGCTTAGCGCCACCCCTAGCGGAGGGAGCCTACGAGCAGTACTTC
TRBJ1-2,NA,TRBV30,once,CAWSVGPRNYGYTF,TGTGCCTGGAGTGTGGGCCCCCGTAACTATGGCTACACCTTC
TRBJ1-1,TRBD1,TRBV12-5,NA,CASGLGDRRNTEAFF,TGTGCTAGTGGTTTGGGGGACAGGAGGAACACTGAAGCTTTCTTT
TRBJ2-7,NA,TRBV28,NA,CASSLMPQGKHEQYF,TGTGCCAGCAGCCTAATGCCCCAGGGGAAGCACGAGCAGTACTTC
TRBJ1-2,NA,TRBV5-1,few,CASSSDTAREGGYTF,TGCGCCAGCAGCTCCGACACCGCCCGAGAGGGTGGCTACACCTTC
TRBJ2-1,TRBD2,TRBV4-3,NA,CASSQEGGLARNEQFF,TGCGCCAGCAGCCAAGAAGGAGGACTAGCGAGGAATGAGCAGTTCTTC
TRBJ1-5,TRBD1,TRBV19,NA,CASSYQGDNQPQHF,TGTGCCAGTAGTTATCAGGGGGACAATCAGCCCCAGCATTTT
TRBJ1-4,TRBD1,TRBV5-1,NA,CASSQGQYNEKLFF,TGCGCCAGCAGCCAGGGACAGTATAATGAAAAACTGTTTTTT
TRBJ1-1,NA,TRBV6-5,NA,CASSYSIEGNTEAFF,TGTGCCAGCAGTTACTCGATTGAGGGGAACACTGAAGCTTTCTTT
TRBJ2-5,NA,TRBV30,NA,CAWSHLREQYF,TGTGCCTGGAGCCACCTACGAGAGCAGTACTTC
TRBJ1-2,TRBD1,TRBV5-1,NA,CASSVSADRGDGYTF,TGCGCCAGCAGCGTCTCCGCTGACAGGGGAGATGGCTACACCTTC